This T cell receptor beta chain was documented in a study of cytomegalovirus exposure and HLA in healthy donors (dated by TCRdb to 2016 to 2017). At the level of the whole study: According to an earlier analysis of several hundred of the donors, about 170 million T cells yielded some 110 million unique TCR beta sequences and about 300 Gb of sequence data. About 280 gigabases of sequencing data and about 92 million unique TCR sequences made up an early release that covered several hundred HLA-typed donors. The genetic ancestry cluster associated with self-reported Caucasian donors included about 81% of the 300 to 450 genotyped donors. The study was designed to test whether signatures of past pathogen exposure could be identified by cataloging public T cell receptors. The T cell repertoires of 670 or so subjects were profiled by immunosequencing and related to cytomegalovirus serostatus. Along with the approximately 700-subject first cohort, a separate validation cohort of some 130 different subjects was used. To predict cytomegalovirus infection status, the study combined high-throughput TCR immunosequencing, statistical association of individual TCRs with disease status, and machine learning. A later analysis re-analyzed previously published TCR beta repertoires from roughly 690 donors and added high-resolution HLA genotyping to study TCR occurrence patterns. Rather than using new phenotypic data, the later analysis identified candidate immune exposures from TCR beta sequences and from how often those sequences occurred across donors. To decide whether each TCR beta V gene segment behaved as functional or pseudogenic, an earlier analysis of some 600 of the donors relied on high-throughput TCR beta sequencing. Alongside the repertoire data, information on donor age, sex, ethnicity and CMV serostatus was compiled. In a later genetic analysis, genome-wide SNP genotypes for about three fifths of the 666 donors were used, and that subset was treated as a discovery cohort. All discovery cohort repertoires had been generated on a single sequencing platform. Both class I and class II loci were covered by HLA typing, at four-digit resolution. The number of donors typed differed by locus, with about 629-640 for A, B, C, DRB1 and DQB1, more than 500 for DQA1, under 610 for DPA1, and about 450 for DPB1. Roughly five DR-DQ haplotypes were handled as single units for association and clustering because linkage in the cohort was strong. Across approximately 400 genotyped donors of the cohort, an average of about 240,000 unique TCR beta nucleotide sequences per donor were sequenced, and roughly 20% of those sequences were non-productive.

Summary of the overall study and its limitations: The earlier analysis of around 600 of the donors excluded some 16 rarely observed V segments, including chromosome 9 orphons, because counts were too low. In a later genetic analysis, a missense DCLRE1C variant was associated with V-gene and J-gene trimming of TCR beta chains, and the association was replicated in an independent cohort. The classifier was reported to diagnose cytomegalovirus status with high specificity and sensitivity in both the original cohort and the validation cohort. It was suggested by the authors that the approach could potentially be generalized to other disease states and immunological phenotypes. A later analysis found that TCR association rates varied across HLA loci, with DRB1 alleles showing the most associated TCRs and HLA-C alleles the fewest. Some IMGT-functional V segments, including TRBV6-2 and TRBV6-3, could not be distinguished by the 87-base-pair reads and were therefore excluded. A later analysis associated 16,951 TCR beta sequences with specific HLA alleles at a false discovery rate of 0.05. According to a later genetic analysis, donors in an Asian-associated ancestry cluster had fewer N-insertions in productive TCRs than the roughly 670-donor mean. CMV serostatus was the only immune exposure information available for the cohort. In an earlier analysis of 587 of the donors, most TCR beta V segments were observed in productive rearrangements about 87% or about 30% of the time, broadly matching IMGT annotations. The study gave a list of over 150 TCR beta chains associated with cytomegalovirus. Because some donors lacked HLA typing at each locus, the association tests relied only on the typed subset. A further reported finding was that TCR beta sequences accurately predicted the HLA-A and HLA-B alleles for most subjects in the first cohort. Compared with equally common non-associated chains, HLA-associated TCR beta chains in a later analysis were more clonally expanded and had lower generation probabilities. In this cohort, only TCR beta chains were sequenced, and detectable features were limited by the absence of alpha or paired-chain data. A later analysis reported that several top co-occurrence clusters appeared linked to parvovirus B19, influenza, CMV and Epstein-Barr virus. Most TCR sequences were observed very rarely across donors, whereas some public TCRs were present in many individuals. Most CMV-associated TCR beta chains appeared to be HLA-restricted in a later analysis, and the HLA associations seemed to be driven largely by CMV exposure. In vitro tests confirmed that three of the cytomegalovirus-associated TCR beta chains recognize cytomegalovirus antigens. When HLA alleles, especially DR and DQ, strongly co-occurred, TCR associations were difficult to assign to individual alleles. Sequencing depth was assumed to be roughly uniform across donors in the presence/absence analyses, though that assumption may not hold. Correlated functional status among segregating V segments might reflect linkage disequilibrium, but an unknown experimental factor could not be ruled out. A cluster of highly shared sequence variants was judged likely to represent a technical artifact of the sequencing pipeline.

Libraries were prepared through the immunoSEQ multiplex PCR assay. A mixture of 60 forward primers for TCR Vbeta segments and 13 reverse primers for TCR Jbeta segments was used in the multiplex PCR. A multiplex PCR assay on genomic DNA amplified the CDR3 region of rearranged TCR beta genes. The amplified TCR beta libraries were sequenced on the Illumina HiSeq System as 87-base-pair reads. The authors processed their data as follows. In a later analysis, 70 million to 95 million unique TCR beta chains were counted across the roughly 700 repertoires, and roughly 11 million of these chains were shared by at least two donors. A nearest-neighbor algorithm error-corrected the raw reads and collapsed the reads into unique sequences, merging closely related sequences to remove PCR and sequencing errors. Alignment of CDR3 sequences to IMGT reference sequences was used to assign V, D and J gene segments. Each retained sequence needed at least a six-nucleotide match to both a V gene segment and a J gene segment. A rearrangement counted as productive if the CDR3 had no stop codons and remained in frame with V and J, and every other rearrangement counted as non-productive. Following IMGT convention, CDR3 was defined as the stretch from the second conserved V-encoded cysteine to the conserved J-encoded phenylalanine. The earlier analysis of about 590 of the donors excluded sequences that lacked an unambiguous match to a single V gene segment. In an earlier analysis of almost 600 of the donors, a V segment was called functional when productive rearrangements were above 56.7%, and segregating when the standard deviation between donors exceeded 5%. A statistical classification framework was built for diagnosing cytomegalovirus status from the catalog of TCR beta chain sequences. In a later analysis, TCR nucleotide sequences were compared against IMGT/GENE-DB human TR gene sequences so that V and J genes could be assigned. A later analysis assigned CDR3 sequences and most-parsimonious VDJ recombination scenarios with the TCRdist pipeline. In a later analysis, each TCR beta chain was defined by its CDR3 amino acid sequence together with its V-gene family, and reads lacking a unique V-gene family were excluded. To address suspected cross-contamination and a sequencing artifact, a later analysis removed 592 highly shared, low-generation-probability nucleotide sequences. A later analysis calculated a clonal expansion index for each public chain from normalized within-repertoire ranks of inferred template counts. Generation probabilities in a later analysis came from a VDJ recombination model fitted to out-of-frame rearrangements, and those results were checked against IGoR. In a later analysis, hypergeometric tests were used to score TCR-TCR, TCR-HLA and TCR-CMV co-occurrence, with a repertoire-size bias correction applied to TCR pairs. False discovery rates were estimated in a later analysis by permuting HLA or CMV assignments 20 times. A later analysis grouped co-occurring TCRs with DBSCAN, adding TCRdist sequence similarity when clustering within HLA-allele-positive subsets. Repertoires with fewer than 30,000 or more than 120,000 public chains were left out of co-occurrence clustering, as were a few repertoires with anomalous nucleotide sharing. The immuneACCESS repertoire file appears here via TCRdb, limited to in-frame rearrangements. These files lack a portion of the clones; in checked studies, under half of the deficit traces to unresolved V genes, and the cause of the others is not known. Clone size and the V and J calls come from that table; the DNA yielded D and trimming. Recorded for this sample are 150,000 to 200,000 clones; over 70% of them occurred a single time. The ten largest clones add up to 1.5% to 2% of the sample.

In total, over 600 healthy bone marrow donors made up the cohort. All cohort members were sampled while nominally healthy, although unrecorded immune exposures were likely present. The donor tested CMV seropositive, placing the donor among the 290 or so seropositive members of the cohort. Each donor provided a peripheral blood sample, and peripheral blood mononuclear cells were used for TCR beta sequencing. Genomic DNA was extracted from the blood cell samples with the Qiagen DNeasy Blood Extraction Kit. The CDR3 has 18 amino acids, counting the end cysteine and phenylalanine. Just the 54-base CDR3 DNA is kept, in frame starting at base 1. Trimming costs V 5 bases and J 1 base, and their ends lie 18 bases apart. The germline V gene provides CDR1 SGHTA and CDR2 FQGTGA. In regard to this clone: This receptor's antigen is unknown. One base away there is no much larger clone; base qualities are not given.

This clonotype was sampled from a middle-aged man in good health and CMV-seropositive. The rearrangement joined TRBV7-3 to TRBJ2-6; possibly the D gene is TRBD1, per 7 matching bases. The sample consisted of PBMCs. The CDR3 protein sequence reads: CASSHGPGGGSGANVLTF. The sequenced DNA is TGTGCCAGCAGCCACGGTCCAGGGGGAGGATCTGGGGCCAACGTCCTGACTTTC. The full variable domain, completed from the reference TRBV7-3 and TRBJ2-6 proteins outside the CDR3, reads GAGVSQTPSNKVTEKGKYVELRCDPISGHTALYWYRQSLGQGPEFLIYFQGTGAADDSGLPNDRFFAVRPEGSVSTLKIQRTERGDSAVYLCASSHGPGGGSGANVLTFGAGSRLTVL.